The TCR beta chain described here comes from a study of blood T cell repertoires in COVID-19. About the study: Acute-phase and convalescent COVID-19 samples originated in the United States, Italy and Spain. From T cells, B-cell-depleted T cells, or PBMCs came the material, which was cDNA or gDNA.

The authors' processing: Reference gene primer amplification yielded estimated nucleated cell counts. Here immunoSEQ multiplex PCR was the method, and the copy in TCRdb shows in-frame clones only, minus some. Clone size and V and J calls were adopted from that table, with D and trimming inferred from the DNA. The data show 250,000 to 300,000 clones, around 86% seen once. Sequencing was done on a sample of peripheral blood. The sequence came from a man aged 45 to 65 with acute or convalescent COVID-19.

The CDR3 nucleotides are TGCGCCAGCAGCGGGACAGGGGCGATCACAGATACGCAGTATTTT. Protein sequence: CASSGTGAITDTQYF. The chain is built from TRBV5-1 and TRBJ2-3; 10 positions match TRBD1. CDR3 length equals 15 residues. Germline CDR1 reads SGHRS; CDR2 reads YFSETQ. The V gene end was trimmed by 4 bases and the J gene end by 2 bases; junction bases not matched to a gene: 4. The full variable domain, with the rest looked up from reference TRBV5-1 and TRBJ2-3, is KAGVTQTPRYLIKTRGQQVTLSCSPISGHRSVSWYQQTPGQGLQFLFEYFSETQRNKGNFPGRFSGRQFSNSRSEMNVSTLELGDSALYLCASSGTGAITDTQYFGPGTRLTVL.